This TCR beta chain was identified during a study of CD8 T cells in Susac syndrome. Trimming removed 5 bases from V and 5 bases from J; junction bases left unmatched: 8. The CDR3 runs to 13 residues. The germline gives CDR1 DFQATT, CDR2 SNEGSKA (reference sequence). TEMRA cells were FACS-enriched, and CD8+ and CD4+ T cells were isolated negatively. Random hexamers were used to reverse transcribe 0.5 to 1 ug of RNA. Each CDR3 protein gets one entry after TCRdb re-called the immunoSEQ multiplex PCR reads with MiXCR. The sample has roughly 130,000 distinct CDR3 sequences; roughly 95% are singletons. The sample was CD4+ T cells from PBMCs. The sequence was obtained from a human donor with multiple sclerosis. V usage is TRBV20-1 and J usage is TRBJ2-7; 8 bases are a match to TRBD2. CDR3 region: CSAGWGLGDEQYF. The CDR3 bases are TGCAGTGCTGGATGGGGACTAGGGGACGAGCAGTACTTC.